The TCR beta chain under discussion was sequenced for a study of blood T cell repertoires in COVID-19. Study background: T cells, B-cell-depleted T cells, or PBMCs supplied cDNA or gDNA.

CDR3 size: 12 residues. CDR1 GTSNPN and CDR2 SVGIG come from the germline V gene (reference sequence). The method was immunoSEQ multiplex PCR; TCRdb's version includes in-frame clones alone and lacks a portion of them. The table includes 250,000 or so clones, roughly nine tenths detected once. This clone was counted once. This receptor was taken from a man in his 60s with acute or convalescent COVID-19. Input material: peripheral blood. The chain carries TRBV30 and TRBJ2-1; TRBD2 matches 7 bases. This chain's CDR3 is CSSREIYNEQFF. The CDR3 DNA is TGTAGCTCGCGGGAGATCTACAATGAGCAGTTCTTC.